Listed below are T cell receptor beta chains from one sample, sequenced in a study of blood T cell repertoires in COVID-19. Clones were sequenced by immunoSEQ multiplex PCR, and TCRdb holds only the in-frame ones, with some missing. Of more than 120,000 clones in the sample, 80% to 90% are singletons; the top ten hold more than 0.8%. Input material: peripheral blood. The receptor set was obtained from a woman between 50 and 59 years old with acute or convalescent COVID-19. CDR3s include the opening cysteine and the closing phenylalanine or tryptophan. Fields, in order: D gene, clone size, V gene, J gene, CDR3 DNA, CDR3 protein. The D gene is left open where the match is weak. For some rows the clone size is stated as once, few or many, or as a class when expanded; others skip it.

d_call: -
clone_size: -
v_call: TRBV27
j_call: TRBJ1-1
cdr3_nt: TGTGCCAGCAGTCCCCTCCAACAGAACACTGAAGCTTTCTTT
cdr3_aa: CASSPLQQNTEAFF

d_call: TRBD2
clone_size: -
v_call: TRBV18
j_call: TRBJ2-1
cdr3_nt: TGTGCCAGCTCAGCGGCCGGGACTAGAAGTACTGAGCAGTTCTTC
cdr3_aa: CASSAAGTRSTEQFF

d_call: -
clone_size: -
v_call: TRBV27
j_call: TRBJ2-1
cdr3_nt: TGTGCCAGCAGTTTAGTCAAGGTAGCGGACCTCAGGAATGAGCAGTTCTTC
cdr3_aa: CASSLVKVADLRNEQFF

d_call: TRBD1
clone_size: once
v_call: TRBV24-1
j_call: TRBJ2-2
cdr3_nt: TGTGCCACCAGTGATTTGCGTAGGGGGCAGGGCGGGGAGCTGTTTTTT
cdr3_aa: CATSDLRRGQGGELFF

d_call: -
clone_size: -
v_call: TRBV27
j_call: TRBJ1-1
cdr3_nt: TGTGCCAGCAGTCCCCGGGCTCCTGAAAGGGGAGAAGCTTTCTTT
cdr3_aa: CASSPRAPERGEAFF

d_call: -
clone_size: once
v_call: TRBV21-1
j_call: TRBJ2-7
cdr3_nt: TGTGCCAGCAGCACCGGGCTAGCGGGTACCTACGAGCAGTACTTC
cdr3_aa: CASSTGLAGTYEQYF

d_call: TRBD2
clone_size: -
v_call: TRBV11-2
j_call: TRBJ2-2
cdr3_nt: TGTGCCAGCAGCCCCAAGGCTAGCGGCGCGAACACCGGGGAGCTGTTTTTT
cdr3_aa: CASSPKASGANTGELFF

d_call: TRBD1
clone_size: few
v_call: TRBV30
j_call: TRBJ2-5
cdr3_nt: TGTGCCTGGGGATTACAGGGGGCGCAGACCCAGTACTTC
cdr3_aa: CAWGLQGAQTQYF

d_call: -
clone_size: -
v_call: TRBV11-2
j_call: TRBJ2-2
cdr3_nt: TGTGCCAGCAGCTTAGACGGGTCATACACCGGGGAGCTGTTTTTT
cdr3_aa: CASSLDGSYTGELFF

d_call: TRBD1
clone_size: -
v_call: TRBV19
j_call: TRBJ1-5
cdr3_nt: TGTGCCAGTACCGGGAGGGGGACAGGGGAGGGATATAGCAATCAGCCCCAGCATTTT
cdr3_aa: CASTGRGTGEGYSNQPQHF

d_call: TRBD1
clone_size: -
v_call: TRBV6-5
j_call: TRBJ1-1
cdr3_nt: TGTGCCAGCAATCTTGACAGGGACGGCGGTGAAGCTTTCTTT
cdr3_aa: CASNLDRDGGEAFF

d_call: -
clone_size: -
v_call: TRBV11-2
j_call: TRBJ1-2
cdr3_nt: TGTGCCAGCAGCTTATCCGACGTGGGGGGGTTTGGCTACACCTTC
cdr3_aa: CASSLSDVGGFGYTF

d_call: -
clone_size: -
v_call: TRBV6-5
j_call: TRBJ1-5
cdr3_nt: TGTGCCAGCAGCGCAGGGTTTGGTCAGCCCCAGCATTTT
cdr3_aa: CASSAGFGQPQHF

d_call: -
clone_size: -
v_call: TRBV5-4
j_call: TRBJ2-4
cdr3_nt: TGTGCCAGCAGCTTGGCTTTGGAGGGAGACAAAAACATTCAGTACTTC
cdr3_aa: CASSLALEGDKNIQYF

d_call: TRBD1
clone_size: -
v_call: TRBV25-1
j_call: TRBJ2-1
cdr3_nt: TGTGCCAGCAGGACCGGGACAGGGATAGGCAATGAGCAGTTCTTC
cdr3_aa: CASRTGTGIGNEQFF

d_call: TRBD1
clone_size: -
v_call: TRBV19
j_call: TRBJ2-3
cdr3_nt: TGTGCCAGTAGTATAGGGACAGGGGTTGGAGATACGCAGTATTTT
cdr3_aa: CASSIGTGVGDTQYF

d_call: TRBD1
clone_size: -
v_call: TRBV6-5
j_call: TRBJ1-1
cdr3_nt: TGTGCCAGTTACAGGGGGGGCAAAAACACTGAAGCTTTCTTT
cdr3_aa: CASYRGGKNTEAFF

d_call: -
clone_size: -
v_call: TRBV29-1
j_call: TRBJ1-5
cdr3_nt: TGCAGCGTTGGAATCGGGGAGGAAGGTCAGCCCCAGCATTTT
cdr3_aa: CSVGIGEEGQPQHF

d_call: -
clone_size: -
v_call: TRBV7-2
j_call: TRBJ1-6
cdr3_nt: TGTGCCAGCAGCTTAGTGGGGCAGGGGAACTCACCCCTCCACTTT
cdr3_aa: CASSLVGQGNSPLHF

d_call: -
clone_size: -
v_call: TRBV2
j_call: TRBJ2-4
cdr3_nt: TGTGCCAGCAGGGCCGGGGTTATGTGGGACATTCAGTACTTC
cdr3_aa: CASRAGVMWDIQYF

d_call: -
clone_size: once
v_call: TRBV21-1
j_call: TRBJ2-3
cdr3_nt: TGTGCCAGCAGCCCTAGACAGGGGCCGAGGGATACGCAGTATTTT
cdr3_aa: CASSPRQGPRDTQYF

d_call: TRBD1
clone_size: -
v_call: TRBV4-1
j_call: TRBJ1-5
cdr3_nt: TGCGCCAGCAGCCACAACGCAAGACAGGGGGCATTGAGTCAGCCCCAGCATTTT
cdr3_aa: CASSHNARQGALSQPQHF

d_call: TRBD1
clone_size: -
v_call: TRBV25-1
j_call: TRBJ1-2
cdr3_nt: TGTGCCAGCAGCGGGACAGGGGGAAGAGGCTACACCTTC
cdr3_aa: CASSGTGGRGYTF

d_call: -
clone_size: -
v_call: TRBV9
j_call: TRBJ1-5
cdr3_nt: TGTGCCAGCAGCGTAGGTTCCGGGGACACAACCTATAGCAATCAGCCCCAGCATTTT
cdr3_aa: CASSVGSGDTTYSNQPQHF

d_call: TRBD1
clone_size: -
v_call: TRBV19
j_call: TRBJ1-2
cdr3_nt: TGTGCCAGTACCCCAGCCACAGGGGGGGTCTATGGCTACACCTTC
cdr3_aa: CASTPATGGVYGYTF

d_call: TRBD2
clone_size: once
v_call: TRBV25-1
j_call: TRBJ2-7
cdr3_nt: TGTGCCAGCAGTGAATATAGCGGGGTGAGGTACGAGCAGTACTTC
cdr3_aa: CASSEYSGVRYEQYF

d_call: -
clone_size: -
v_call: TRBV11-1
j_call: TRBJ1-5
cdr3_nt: TGTGCCAGCAGCTTTCGGCCCCAGCATTTT
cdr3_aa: CASSFRPQHF

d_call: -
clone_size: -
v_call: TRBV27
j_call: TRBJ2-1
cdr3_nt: TGTGCCAGCAGCCCACTAGATCTACTTAATGAGCAGTTCTTC
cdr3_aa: CASSPLDLLNEQFF

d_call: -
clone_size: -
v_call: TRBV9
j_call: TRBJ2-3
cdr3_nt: TGTGCCAGCAGCGTCTCTAAACTAGGCGGCACAGATACGCAGTATTTT
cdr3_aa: CASSVSKLGGTDTQYF

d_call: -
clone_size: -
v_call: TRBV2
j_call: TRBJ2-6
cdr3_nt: TGTGCCAGCAGTGTGACTTCTGGGGCCAACGTCCTGACTTTC
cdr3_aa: CASSVTSGANVLTF

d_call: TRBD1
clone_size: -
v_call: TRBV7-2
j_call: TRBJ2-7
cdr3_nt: TGTGCCAGCAGCCACTCTACAGGGGGGCTTTACGAGCAGTACTTC
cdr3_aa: CASSHSTGGLYEQYF

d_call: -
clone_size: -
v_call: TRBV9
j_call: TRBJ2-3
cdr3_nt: TGTGCCAGCAGCGTTGATCATCAGGGCACAGATACGCAGTATTTT
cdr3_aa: CASSVDHQGTDTQYF

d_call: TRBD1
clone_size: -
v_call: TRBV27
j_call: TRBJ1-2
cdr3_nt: TGTGCCAGCAGCTTGACAGGGGGCTATGGCTACACCTTC
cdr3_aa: CASSLTGGYGYTF

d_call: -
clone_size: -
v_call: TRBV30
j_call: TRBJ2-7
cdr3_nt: TGTGCCTGGAGTGCTGCTTTGACAGGCGACTACTACGAGCAGTACTTC
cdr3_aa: CAWSAALTGDYYEQYF

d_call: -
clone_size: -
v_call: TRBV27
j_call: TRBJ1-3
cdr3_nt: TGTGCCAGCAGATCGGGACTTAACTCTGGAAACACCATATATTTT
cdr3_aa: CASRSGLNSGNTIYF

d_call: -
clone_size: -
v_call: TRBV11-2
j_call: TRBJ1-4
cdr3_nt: TGTGCCAGCAGCTCGGTCGGGGGGATCCGAGTTGCAACTAATGAAAAACTGTTTTTT
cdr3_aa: CASSSVGGIRVATNEKLFF

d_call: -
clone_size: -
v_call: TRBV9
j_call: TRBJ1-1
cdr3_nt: TGTGCCAGCAGCGTAGAACTAGGGAACACTGAAGCTTTCTTT
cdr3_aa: CASSVELGNTEAFF

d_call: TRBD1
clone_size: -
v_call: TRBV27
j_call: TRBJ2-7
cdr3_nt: TGTGCCAGCAGTTTAATTAATGTCAGGGGGTACGAGCAGTACTTC
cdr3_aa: CASSLINVRGYEQYF

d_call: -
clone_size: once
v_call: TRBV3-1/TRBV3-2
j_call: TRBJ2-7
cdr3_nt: TGTGCCAGCAGCCAAGGCTTATCGATGGTGGCTTACGAGCAGTACTTC
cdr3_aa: CASSQGLSMVAYEQYF

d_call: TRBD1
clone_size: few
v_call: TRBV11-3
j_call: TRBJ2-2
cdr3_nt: TGTGCCAGCAGCCACGACAGGGCCACCGGGGAGCTGTTTTTT
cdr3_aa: CASSHDRATGELFF

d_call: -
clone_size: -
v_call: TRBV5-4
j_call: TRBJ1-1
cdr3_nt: TGTGCCAGCAGCTTGGTTTCGGTGAACACTGAAGCTTTCTTT
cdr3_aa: CASSLVSVNTEAFF

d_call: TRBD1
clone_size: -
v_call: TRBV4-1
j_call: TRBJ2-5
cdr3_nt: TGCGCCAGCAGCCGCCAGCAGGGGGACGGGGAGACCCAGTACTTC
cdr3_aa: CASSRQQGDGETQYF